This TCR beta chain came from a study of T cells in Graves' hyperthyroidism and ophthalmopathy. The TCR beta CDR3 regions underwent amplification using RNA transcripts as the source. First-round RT-PCR of the TCR CDR3 relied on the HTBI primer set. One entry per CDR3 protein, called by TCRdb with MiXCR from the multiplex PCR reads. The table lists roughly 240,000 distinct CDR3 sequences, 16% of them singletons. This clonotype was detected ten times or more. Exclusion of a patient resulted from uncontrolled infection, other autoimmune disease, pregnancy or lactation. This CDR3 has 15 residues. V was pared by 1 base and J by 2 bases, with 4 bases of the junction left unmatched.

V usage is TRBV12-3 or TRBV12-4 and J usage is TRBJ2-7; 8 bases match TRBD2. The source is a woman younger than 30 with Graves' ophthalmopathy. The specimen was blood. The CDR3 protein is CASSLETSATYEQYF. The CDR3, as DNA: TGTGCCAGCAGTTTAGAGACTAGCGCTACCTACGAGCAGTACTTC.